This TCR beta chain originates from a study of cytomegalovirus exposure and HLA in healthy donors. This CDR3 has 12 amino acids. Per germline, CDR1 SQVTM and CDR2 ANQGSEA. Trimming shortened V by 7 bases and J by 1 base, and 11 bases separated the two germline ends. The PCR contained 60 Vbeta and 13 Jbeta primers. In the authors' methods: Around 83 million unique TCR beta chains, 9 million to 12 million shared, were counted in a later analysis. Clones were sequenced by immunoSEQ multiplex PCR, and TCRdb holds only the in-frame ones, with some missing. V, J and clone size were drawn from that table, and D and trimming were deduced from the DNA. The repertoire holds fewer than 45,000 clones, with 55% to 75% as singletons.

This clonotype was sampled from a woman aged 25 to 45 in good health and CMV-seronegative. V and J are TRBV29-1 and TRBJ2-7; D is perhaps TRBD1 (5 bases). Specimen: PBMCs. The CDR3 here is CSASHRSYEQYF. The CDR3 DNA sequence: TGCAGCGCGTCCCACAGGTCCTACGAGCAGTACTTC.